One and the same sample provided the 19 T cell receptor beta chains below, sequenced in a study of cytomegalovirus exposure and HLA in healthy donors. Primers for the PCR totalled 60 Vbeta and 13 Jbeta. Assay used: immunoSEQ multiplex PCR; TCRdb lists only in-frame clones, some missing. The sample has about 100,000 clones, 65% to 75% seen once. Material for sequencing was PBMCs. These TCRs come from a female donor in good health and CMV-seropositive.

This clone was counted only a few times. The chain couples TRBV28 to TRBJ2-7; D might be TRBD1 (6 bases). The CDR3 has 11 residues. V dropped 10 bases and J dropped 2 bases, with 9 bases sitting between them. Germline-derived CDR1 and CDR2 are MDHEN and SYDVKM. The CDR3 loop is CAIRGAYEQYF. The CDR3 DNA reads TGTGCCATCAGGGGAGCCTACGAGCAGTACTTC.

J is TRBJ2-7 and V is TRBV14; possibly TRBD1 for D (6 bases). The germline V gene encodes CDR1 SGHDN and CDR2 FVKESK. V dropped 1 base and J dropped 9 bases, with 19 bases sitting between them. The CDR3 contains 15 residues. The CDR3 region is CASSQGAGAGTRQYF. CDR3 sequence (DNA): TGTGCCAGCAGCCAAGGGGCAGGGGCCGGGACGAGGCAGTACTTC.

This chain uses TRBV4-1 with TRBJ2-1, with TRBD1 matching over 7 bases. Germline CDR1 is MGHRA and CDR2 is YSYEKL. The CDR3 covers 16 residues. The junction had 9 bases not matched to a gene; V was cut back by 2 bases and J by 5 bases. The CDR3 region has the DNA TGCGCCAGCAGCCAATTGTTCAGGGGGACAAACAATGAGCAGTTCTTC. This sequence encodes CASSQLFRGTNNEQFF.

This rearrangement joins TRBV30 to TRBJ1-2; 8 nucleotides match TRBD1. V lost 7 bases to trimming and J lost 3 bases; unmatched junction nucleotides: 13. Germline CDR1 GTSNPN, CDR2 SVGIG (reference sequence). This CDR3 has 15 residues. CDR3 amino acids: CASWTGTGSYYGYTF. DNA for the CDR3: TGTGCCTCCTGGACCGGGACAGGATCTTACTATGGCTACACCTTC.

This clone was found a few times. The CDR3: CASSPDRDGEKLFF. CDR3 DNA sequence: TGTGCCAGTAGTCCTGACAGGGATGGGGAAAAACTGTTTTTT. This chain links TRBV19 with TRBJ1-4, with TRBD1 identical over 7 bases. Trimming cost V 5 bases and J 8 bases; bases outside gene matches: 8. Per the germline V gene, CDR1 is LNHDA and CDR2 is SQIVND (reference sequence). The CDR3 runs to 14 residues. Filled out from reference TRBV19 and TRBJ1-4, the complete variable domain reads DGGITQSPKYLFRKEGQNVTLSCEQNLNHDAMYWYRQDPGQGLRLIYYSQIVNDFQKGDIAEGYSVSREKKESFPLTVTSAQKNPTAFYLCASSPDRDGEKLFFGSGTQLSVL.

This chain joins TRBV11-2 and TRBJ1-1; tentative D call: TRBD1 (6 bases). Trimming removed 3 bases at V and 5 bases at J, with 13 bases between. Germline V lookup: CDR1 SGHAT, CDR2 FQNNGV. CDR3 length equals 14 residues. CDR3 residues: CASSFNRDGTEAFF. CDR3 sequence (DNA): TGTGCCAGCAGCTTTAACAGGGATGGAACTGAAGCTTTCTTT.

V and J are TRBV21-1 and TRBJ2-7; TRBD1 is the table's D call, not checked against the DNA. TRBV21-1 constitutes a pseudogene. The CDR3 runs 14 residues. The CDR3 nucleotides read TGTGCCAGCAGCGACAGGGCCTACATTAAGGAGCAGTACTTC. Translating it yields CASSDRAYIKEQYF.

The chain is built from TRBV4-1 and TRBJ2-1; D is perhaps TRBD2 (6 bases). V was clipped by 0 bases and J by 10 bases, with 22 bases between them. This CDR3 contains 17 residues. The germline V gene encodes CDR1 MGHRA and CDR2 YSYEKL. CDR3 DNA: TGCGCCAGCAGCCAAGATGGCGGGACCCAGAGGAGACGCGAGCAGTTCTTC. Translating gives CASSQDGGTQRRREQFF.

For the CDR3, the DNA is TGTGCCAGCAGTCCCGGGACAGGGTGGCTTTTGAACTATGGCTACACCTTC. Its protein is CASSPGTGWLLNYGYTF. The rearrangement uses TRBV28 and TRBJ1-2; 9 bases are a match to TRBD1. CDR3 length equals 17 residues. CDR1 MDHEN and CDR2 SYDVKM come from the germline V gene. Germline trimming cut 5 bases from V and 2 bases from J; bases unmatched to any gene: 12.

This clone was observed once. The J gene is TRBJ2-5, the V gene TRBV11-3, with 9 nucleotides matching TRBD1. V dropped 5 bases and J dropped 5; count of bases not matched to a gene: 9. This CDR3 is built from 15 residues. The germline gives CDR1 SGHNT, CDR2 YENEEA. The DNA of the CDR3 is TGTGCCAGCAGCCTCACAGGGGGCTATGGGGAGACCCAGTACTTC. Amino acid sequence: CASSLTGGYGETQYF.

This sequence joins TRBV19 and TRBJ2-5; maybe TRBD1 (7 bases). V lost 4 bases to trimming and J lost 3 bases, with 12 bases between them. Germline V lookup: CDR1 LNHDA, CDR2 SQIVND (reference sequence). The CDR3 has 14 residues. The DNA for the CDR3 is TGTGCCAGTAGTACCCTCAGGGGGGAAGAGACCCAGTACTTC. This sequence encodes CASSTLRGEETQYF. The whole variable domain, remainder taken from reference TRBV19 and TRBJ2-5, is DGGITQSPKYLFRKEGQNVTLSCEQNLNHDAMYWYRQDPGQGLRLIYYSQIVNDFQKGDIAEGYSVSREKKESFPLTVTSAQKNPTAFYLCASSTLRGEETQYFGPGTRLLVL.

The V and J genes are TRBV2 and TRBJ1-5; TRBD1 might be the D (6 bases). The CDR3 has 14 amino acids. Per germline, CDR1 SNHLY and CDR2 FYNNEI. Trimming pared 4 bases from V and 5 bases from J, leaving 12 bases between. CDR3 loop: CASSGQAMHQPQHF. Written as DNA, the CDR3 is TGTGCCAGCAGTGGACAGGCCATGCATCAGCCCCAGCATTTT.

The chain combines TRBV28 with TRBJ1-1, with D perhaps TRBD1 (6 bases). V was pared by 5 bases and J by 1 base, with 11 bases between. The CDR3 is made up of 14 amino acids. Looked up from germline, CDR1 is MDHEN and CDR2 is SYDVKM. The CDR3 DNA is TGTGCCAGCAGTACACAGGGACGGAACACTGAAGCTTTCTTT. Residues: CASSTQGRNTEAFF.

A few counts support this clone. This chain uses TRBV6-6 with TRBJ1-4, with TRBD1 identical over 8 bases. The V segment lost 0 bases and the J segment 6 bases; nucleotides outside the gene matches: 3. CDR1 is MNHNY and CDR2 is SVGAGI in the germline V gene (reference sequence). This CDR3 contains 15 residues. CDR3 nucleotides: TGTGCCAGCAGTTACTCGCCAGGGGGCGATGAAAAACTGTTTTTT. Its translation is CASSYSPGGDEKLFF.

The V and J genes are TRBV11-1 and TRBJ2-3; 8 bases map to TRBD2. CDR1 is SGHAT and CDR2 is FQDESV in the germline V gene (reference sequence). The V and J ends lost 2 bases and 5 bases, in that order; junction bases with no gene match: 6. The CDR3 loop spans 15 amino acids. The CDR3: CASSLNGRGIDTQYF. The CDR3 DNA is TGTGCCAGCAGCTTAAACGGGAGGGGCATAGATACGCAGTATTTT.

V gene TRBV7-2 combines with J gene TRBJ1-2; weak D call: TRBD1 (5 bases). Trimming pared 2 bases from V and 3 bases from J, leaving 13 bases between. This CDR3 region has 15 residues. Germline assignment: CDR1 SGHTA and CDR2 FQGNSA. CDR3 sequence: CASSLYRTNYYGYTF. Written as DNA, the CDR3 is TGTGCCAGCAGCTTATACAGGACTAACTACTATGGCTACACCTTC.

The chain has TRBV4-3 and TRBJ1-2; TRBD1 matches 8 bases. CDR1 is LGHNA, CDR2 YSLEER, per germline. The CDR3 length is 15 residues. J was trimmed by 7 bases and V by 4 bases; bases with no gene match: 11. The CDR3, as DNA: TGCGCCAGCAGCCTCTCCTACCAGGGGGCTGTTGGCTACACCTTC. This gives the protein CASSLSYQGAVGYTF.

The chain joins TRBV7-8 to TRBJ2-7, with 7 bases matching TRBD2. The V segment lost 3 bases and the J segment 7 bases; nucleotides outside the gene matches: 9. There are 14 residues in the CDR3. The germline gives CDR1 SGHVS, CDR2 FQNEAQ. The CDR3 DNA reads TGTGCCAGCAGCTTCGGGACTACCTCTATGGAGCAGTACTTC. Protein: CASSFGTTSMEQYF.

This sequence joins TRBV5-1 and TRBJ2-7; 7 nucleotides match TRBD1. With V trimmed by 0 bases and J by 2 bases, 8 bases remained unmatched. This CDR3 comprises 16 residues. Germline values: CDR1 SGHRS, CDR2 YFSETQ. CDR3 protein: CASSLAVGTVTYEQYF. In DNA, the CDR3 is TGCGCCAGCAGCTTGGCCGTAGGGACAGTGACCTACGAGCAGTACTTC.